This T cell receptor beta chain was captured by sequencing in a study of cytomegalovirus exposure and HLA in healthy donors. The wider study: The 120 validation repertoires and the roughly 690 first-cohort repertoires shared a platform, a later analysis reported.

Using immunoSEQ multiplex PCR, the repertoire was profiled, and TCRdb retains in-frame clones only, with some absent. The sample lists 100,000 to 150,000 clones, roughly nine tenths occurring once. Separation from the roughly 680-subject first cohort characterized the 120-subject validation cohort, to which the donors belonged. This CDR3 is 13 amino acids long. CDR1 is MNHEY and CDR2 is SMNVEV in the germline V gene (reference sequence). Trimming shortened V by 6 bases and J by 6 bases, and 15 bases separated the two germline ends. The genes are TRBV27 and TRBJ2-7, with D possibly being TRBD1 (6 bases). The TCR was taken from a woman aged 18-29 years in good health and CMV-seronegative. Sequencing was carried out using PBMCs. The chain's CDR3 is CASRNRVIGEQYV. The CDR3 DNA is TGTGCCAGCAGAAACAGGGTTATCGGCGAGCAGTACGTC.